Listed below are T cell receptor beta chains from one sample, sequenced in a study of blood T cell repertoires in COVID-19. The assay was immunoSEQ multiplex PCR, and TCRdb's table has in-frame clones only and misses some. The repertoire holds 65,000 to 75,000 clones, with roughly 80% as singletons. Input material: peripheral blood. These receptor sequences come from a woman older than 75 with acute or convalescent COVID-19. CDR3s include the opening cysteine and the closing phenylalanine or tryptophan.

V	J	CDR3
TRBV11-2	TRBJ2-1	CASTPPSSGGARNEQFF
TRBV6-5	TRBJ2-1	CASKKQGEDNEQFF
TRBV6-1	TRBJ2-7	CASSGTSGTQSYEQYF
TRBV5-4	TRBJ2-3	CASSSTGGGSTDTQYF
TRBV7-2	TRBJ1-1	CASSPQGVWTEAFF
TRBV6-1	TRBJ1-3	CASSESVSGNTIYF
TRBV12-3/TRBV12-4	TRBJ2-5	CASSFRFQETQYF
TRBV9	TRBJ1-2	CASSVGRGTGGLGYTF
TRBV19	TRBJ1-2	CASSNTGGAYGYTF
TRBV6-5	TRBJ1-1	CASSYGAGGGTEAFF
TRBV6-5	TRBJ1-4	CASSYGPRGEKLFF
TRBV6-6	TRBJ2-1	CASTDPGGPYNEQFF
TRBV20-1	TRBJ2-5	CSASNVETSGGQPETQYF
TRBV28	TRBJ1-2	CATGGRDRGNYGYTF
TRBV2	TRBJ1-1	CASRRRDTGNTEAFF
TRBV4-1	TRBJ2-1	CASSRGKYNEQFF
TRBV5-1	TRBJ2-2	CASSLGQTTGELFF
TRBV6-5	TRBJ1-5	CASSRDRGQNQPQHF
TRBV4-1	TRBJ2-7	CASSQDRGDPYEQYF
TRBV5-1	TRBJ2-5	CASGLEETQYF
TRBV6-5	TRBJ1-4	CASTKGQQNEKLFF
TRBV5-5	TRBJ1-2	CASSLDAGTGAYGYTF
TRBV27	TRBJ1-5	CASSLAGTGYFQPQHF
TRBV6-5	TRBJ1-5	CASSMTGGVQPQHF
TRBV2	TRBJ1-2	CASSAGTGGHYGYTF
TRBV5-1	TRBJ2-5	CASSSGWASETQYF
TRBV29-1	TRBJ1-1	CSVPQGAKGTEAFF
TRBV18	TRBJ1-5	CASSPEGSYSNQPQHF
TRBV7-7	TRBJ2-2	CASQTGETGELFF
TRBV15	TRBJ1-3	CATRSGERRGNTIYF
TRBV9	TRBJ1-6	CASSPHRGTYNSPLHF
TRBV3-1/TRBV3-2	TRBJ2-1	CASSQGGASGGPNEQFF
TRBV5-1	TRBJ1-4	CASSLDQRANEKLFF
TRBV27	TRBJ2-1	CASSFLRRDEQFF